Below are 8 T cell receptor beta chains sequenced from a single sample in a study of a mutant IDH1 vaccine in newly diagnosed glioma. The time point was: week 5, during vaccination. Vaccination used 300 ug of mutant IDH1 20-mer peptide per dose, with topical imiquimod. Antigens for these TCRs are unknown. The assay was immunoSEQ multiplex PCR, and TCRdb's table has in-frame clones only and misses some. The sample lists about 30,000 clones, 70% to 85% occurring once. Sample: PBMCs, taken from a glioma patient whose treatment included an IDH1 peptide vaccine. The receptors come from a man under 40 with glioma.

This clone is hyperexpanded by share. The chain couples TRBV6-1 to TRBJ1-2; 7 nucleotides line up with TRBD1. The V and J ends lost 3 bases and 6 bases, in that order; junction bases with no gene match: 10. The germline V gene has CDR1 MNHNS and CDR2 SASEGT. CDR3 length: 15 amino acids. In DNA form, the CDR3 reads TGTGCCAGCAGTGATGGCCCTAGGGGGCGCGATGGCTACACCTTC. It encodes CASSDGPRGRDGYTF.

V is TRBV30 and J is TRBJ2-3; possible D gene TRBD1, 5 bases. V lost 2 bases to trimming and J lost 2 bases, with 14 bases between them. Per the germline V gene, CDR1 is GTSNPN and CDR2 is SVGIG (reference sequence). The CDR3 has 15 residues. The CDR3 protein is CAWSKGARPTDTQYF. As DNA, the CDR3 is TGTGCCTGGAGTAAAGGGGCGAGACCCACAGATACGCAGTATTTT.

This clone has just a few counts. The J gene is TRBJ1-5, the V gene TRBV30, with 10 bases aligning to TRBD1. V shed 2 bases and J 3 bases; nucleotides not matched to a gene: 7. Germline assignment: CDR1 GTSNPN and CDR2 SVGIG (reference sequence). CDR3 length equals 16 residues. The DNA for the CDR3 is TGTGCCTGGAGTCACCCGACAGGGGGCATCAATCAGCCCCAGCATTTT. It codes for CAWSHPTGGINQPQHF. Variable domain in full (rest from reference TRBV30 and TRBJ1-5): SQTIHQWPATLVQPVGSPLSLECTVEGTSNPNLYWYRQAAGRGLQLLFYSVGIGQISSEVPQNLSASRPQDRQFILSSKKLLLSDSGFYLCAWSHPTGGINQPQHFGDGTRLSIL.

The V gene is TRBV29-1, the J gene TRBJ1-2, with a tentative D call TRBD1 (5 bases). Trimming removed 1 base at V and 5 bases at J, with 8 bases between. There are 12 residues in the CDR3. Germline V CDR1 and CDR2: SQVTM, ANQGSEA. This CDR3 is CSVEGGLYGYTF. CDR3 bases: TGCAGCGTTGAAGGGGGGTTGTATGGCTACACCTTC.

The V and J genes are TRBV2 and TRBJ2-5; D is ambiguous. There are 14 residues in the CDR3. V dropped 4 bases and J dropped 3 bases, with 12 bases sitting between them. From germline, CDR1 is SNHLY and CDR2 FYNNEI. CDR3 nucleotides: TGTGCCAGCAGTGCAGCACGGTTAGAAGAGACCCAGTACTTC. Encoded protein: CASSAARLEETQYF.

The CDR3 nucleotides read TGCAGCGCCGACCCTGACAGGTCCGTGGTGTATGGCTACACCTTC. Encoded protein: CSADPDRSVVYGYTF. V is TRBV29-1 and J is TRBJ1-2, with D tentatively TRBD1 (6 bases). Germline V gives CDR1 SQVTM, CDR2 ANQGSEA. The CDR3 covers 15 residues. Trimming cost V 7 bases and J 5 bases, with 23 bases left between them.

Details on this clone: The same CDR3 also results from other DNA sequences found in this sample. V gene TRBV10-3 combines with J gene TRBJ1-2; D ambiguous. CDR1 is ENHRY, CDR2 SYGVKD, per germline. Trimming took off 4 bases at V and 1 base at J, with 7 bases between the two ends. This CDR3 has 13 residues. CDR3: CAISADGNYGYTF. The CDR3 bases are TGTGCCATCAGTGCCGACGGTAACTATGGCTACACCTTC.

This chain joins TRBV9 and TRBJ1-2; D is possibly TRBD1 (5 bases). The CDR3 sequence is 15 residues long. Trimming stripped 4 bases from V and 4 bases from J, with 17 bases between. Germline loops: CDR1 SGDLS, CDR2 YYNGEE. CDR3 residues: CASSPGGEGGYGYTF. The CDR3 DNA reads TGTGCCAGCAGCCCGGGGGGGGAGGGAGGCTATGGCTACACCTTC.